This T cell receptor beta chain appears in the sequencing data of a study of regulatory T cells in long-lasting Graves disease. The sample holds a few counts of this clonotype. This CDR3 has 15 residues. V was pared by 0 bases and J by 8 bases, with 16 bases between. The germline gives CDR1 DFQATT, CDR2 SNEGSKA (reference sequence). TCR beta libraries were built with iRepertoire HTBI primers and Arm-PCR of CDR3 regions. TCRdb itself ran the multiplex PCR reads through MiXCR, one entry per CDR3 protein. The sample holds hundreds of thousands of distinct CDR3 sequences, 14% to 15% seen once. This sample's time point: newly diagnosed GD, antithyroid drugs for less than 3 months. There was RNA extracted from PBMCs, and the TCR library was made from it. Another study also made use of these data, one on T cells in Graves' hyperthyroidism and ophthalmopathy. That work contributes: By a 13 V-J model, ophthalmopathy was set apart from stable hyperthyroidism.

This TCR came from a woman aged 40 to 55 with Graves disease. The rearrangement uses TRBV20-1 and TRBJ1-4; no clear D. Sample: peripheral blood mononuclear cells (PBMCs), taken at new diagnosis, from a patient treated with antithyroid drugs. The CDR3 loop reads CSARDGGERREKLFF. Here the CDR3 DNA reads TGCAGTGCTAGAGATGGCGGGGAACGTAGAGAAAAACTGTTTTTT.